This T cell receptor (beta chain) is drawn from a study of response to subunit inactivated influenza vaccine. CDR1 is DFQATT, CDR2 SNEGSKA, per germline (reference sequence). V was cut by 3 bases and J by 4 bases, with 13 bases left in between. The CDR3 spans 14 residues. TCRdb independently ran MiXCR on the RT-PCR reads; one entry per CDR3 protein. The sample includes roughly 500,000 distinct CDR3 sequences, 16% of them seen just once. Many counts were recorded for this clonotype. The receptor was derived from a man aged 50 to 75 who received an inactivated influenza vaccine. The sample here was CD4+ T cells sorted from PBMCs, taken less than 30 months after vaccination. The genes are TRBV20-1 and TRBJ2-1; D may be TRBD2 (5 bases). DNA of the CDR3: TGCAGTGCTAGCCAACTAGTTAAGTACAATGAGCAGTTCTTC. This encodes CSASQLVKYNEQFF.